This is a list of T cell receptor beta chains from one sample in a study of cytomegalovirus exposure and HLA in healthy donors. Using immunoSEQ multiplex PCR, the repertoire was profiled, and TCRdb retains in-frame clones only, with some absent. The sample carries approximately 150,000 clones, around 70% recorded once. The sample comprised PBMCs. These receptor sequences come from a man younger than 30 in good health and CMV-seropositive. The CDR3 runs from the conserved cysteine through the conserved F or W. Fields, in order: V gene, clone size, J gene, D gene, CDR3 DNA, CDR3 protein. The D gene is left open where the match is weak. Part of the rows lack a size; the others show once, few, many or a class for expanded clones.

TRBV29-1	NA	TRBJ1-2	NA	TGCAGCGTTGATTCCTATGGGAGGAATGGCTACACCTTC	CSVDSYGRNGYTF
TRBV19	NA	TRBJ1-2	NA	TGTGCCAGTAGTTCACAGGGATTAGGCTACACCTTC	CASSSQGLGYTF
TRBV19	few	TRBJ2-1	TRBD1	TGTGCCAGTGGAAGGACAGGTTATGCCAATGAGCAGTTCTTC	CASGRTGYANEQFF
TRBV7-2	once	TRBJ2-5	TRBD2	TGTGCCAGCAGCTTCCGGGCTAGCGGGTCCTTCAGCCAAGAGACCCAGTACTTC	CASSFRASGSFSQETQYF
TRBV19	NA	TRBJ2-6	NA	TGTGCCAGTAGTTATAAATCTGGGGCCAACGTCCTGACTTTC	CASSYKSGANVLTF
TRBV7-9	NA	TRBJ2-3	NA	TGTGCCAGCAGCATCTTTAGCACAGATACGCAGTATTTT	CASSIFSTDTQYF
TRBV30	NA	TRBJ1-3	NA	TGTGCCTGGAGTGTACCCGGTGGAAACACCATATATTTT	CAWSVPGGNTIYF
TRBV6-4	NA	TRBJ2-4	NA	TGTGCCAGCAGTGAGGAACCAGGGGTAGCCAAAAACATTCAGTACTTC	CASSEEPGVAKNIQYF
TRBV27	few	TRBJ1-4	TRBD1	TGTGCCAGCAGGACAGGGAGTGAAAAACTGTTTTTT	CASRTGSEKLFF
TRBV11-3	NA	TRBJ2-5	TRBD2	TGTGCCAGCAGCCTAGCGGGATCCGGGGAGACCCAGTACTTC	CASSLAGSGETQYF
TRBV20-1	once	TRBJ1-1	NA	TGCAGTGCTTCTTTTAACACTGAAGCTTTCTTT	CSASFNTEAFF
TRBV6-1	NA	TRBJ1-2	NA	TGTGCCAGCATTGAATTGTACAACCCAAACTATGGCTACACCTTC	CASIELYNPNYGYTF
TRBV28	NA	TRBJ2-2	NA	TGTGCCAGCAGTTTGTCCCCCTGGACAGAGTACTTTGAGCTGTTTTTT	CASSLSPWTEYFELFF
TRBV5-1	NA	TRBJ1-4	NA	TGCGCCAGCAGCGACAACCTTAATGAAAAACTGTTTTTT	CASSDNLNEKLFF
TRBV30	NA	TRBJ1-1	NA	TGTGCCTGGAGTTTGGGGGCCACTGAAGCTTTCTTT	CAWSLGATEAFF
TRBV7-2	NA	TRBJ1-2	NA	TGTGCCAGCAGCCCTAGTCGAGGCTACACCTTC	CASSPSRGYTF
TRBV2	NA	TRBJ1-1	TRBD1	TGTGCCAGCGGGAAGGGGGGAGAGACAGGGAGAGCTTTCTTT	CASGKGGETGRAFF
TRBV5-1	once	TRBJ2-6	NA	TGCGCCAGCAGCTTGGGAGGGTCGGGAACCTCTGGGGCCAACGTCCTGACTTTC	CASSLGGSGTSGANVLTF
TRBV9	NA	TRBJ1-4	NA	TGTGCCAGCAGCCCCTCAGGGTCTAATGAAAAACTGTTTTTT	CASSPSGSNEKLFF
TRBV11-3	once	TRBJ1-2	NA	TGTGCCAGCAGCGCGACTCGCGAGAACTATGGCTACACCTTC	CASSATRENYGYTF
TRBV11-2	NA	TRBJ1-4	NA	TGTGCCAGCAGCCGGAGTGGTGAAAAACTGTTTTTT	CASSRSGEKLFF
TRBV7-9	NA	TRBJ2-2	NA	TGTGCCAGCAGCTTACCCGGACAGAACACCGGGGAGCTGTTTTTT	CASSLPGQNTGELFF
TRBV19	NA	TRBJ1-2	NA	TGTGCCAGTACCACGCCAGGGGATCACTATGGCTACACCTTC	CASTTPGDHYGYTF
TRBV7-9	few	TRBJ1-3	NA	TGTGCCAGCAGCTCAAGGGACACTAAGGGATTAGGAAACACCATATATTTT	CASSSRDTKGLGNTIYF
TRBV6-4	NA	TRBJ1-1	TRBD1	TGTGCCAGCAGTGTTGGGGACAGAGCTGAAGCTTTCTTT	CASSVGDRAEAFF
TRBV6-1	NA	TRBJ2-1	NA	TGTGCCAGCAGTGACTCCGGGGGTACCAATGAGCAGTTCTTC	CASSDSGGTNEQFF
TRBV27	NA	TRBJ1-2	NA	TGTGCCAGCAGTTTTGGACAGTTTTATGGCTACACCTTC	CASSFGQFYGYTF
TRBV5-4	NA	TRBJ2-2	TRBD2	TGTGCCAGCAGCTTGGTTGCGGGAGTGAGTACCGGGGAGCTGTTTTTT	CASSLVAGVSTGELFF
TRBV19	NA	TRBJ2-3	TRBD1	TGTGCCAGTAGTAGGGACAGGGGGCAAGATACGCAGTATTTT	CASSRDRGQDTQYF